The 30 T cell receptor beta chains below all came from one sample that was sequenced in a study of early T cells in non-severe SARS-CoV-2 infection. TCRdb recomputed calls from the 5' RACE reads with MiXCR, one row per CDR3 protein. Of around 80,000 distinct CDR3 sequences in the sample, roughly an eighth are singletons; the top ten hold 1.4%. The sample comprised whole blood. The receptors come from an adult who was a healthcare worker with PCR-confirmed SARS-CoV-2 infection or an uninfected control (not recorded which).

This chain connects TRBV23-1 to TRBJ2-7; TRBD1 matches at 7 bases. TRBV23-1 is noted as an ORF with a role that remains uncertain. This CDR3 is built from 16 residues. V trimming: 3 bases; J trimming: 1 base; junction bases outside the gene matches: 9. The chain's CDR3 is CASSHPTGTASYEQYF. CDR3 sequence (DNA): TGCGCCAGCAGTCACCCGACCGGGACAGCTTCCTACGAGCAGTACTTC.

This clonotype showed up many times. This rearrangement joins TRBV7-2 to TRBJ2-5; 7 nucleotides line up with TRBD2. This CDR3 contains 15 residues. Trimming cost V 5 bases and J 2 bases; bases outside gene matches: 8. Looked up from germline, CDR1 is SGHTA and CDR2 is FQGNSA. The CDR3 DNA follows: TGTGCCAGCAGCCCCGGGAGGTTGTCTCAAGAGACCCAGTACTTC. Translation gives CASSPGRLSQETQYF.

The DNA for the CDR3 is TGTGCCAGCACCCTCCCGGGTCGGGGGGAAAACACCGGGGAGCTGTTTTTT. This encodes CASTLPGRGENTGELFF. V gene TRBV6-1 combines with J gene TRBJ2-2; 7 bases are shared with TRBD2. The CDR3 extends over 17 amino acids. The trim removed 7 bases at V and 2 bases at J, leaving 13 bases unmatched. Germline V CDR1 and CDR2: MNHNS, SASEGT.

This clonotype has only a few counts. The chain recombines TRBV3-1 with TRBJ1-5, with 8 bases that match TRBD1. The length of the CDR3 is 14 residues. V shed 1 base and J 6 bases; nucleotides not matched to a gene: 2. Germline CDR1 and CDR2: LGHDT and YNNKEL (reference sequence). The CDR3 loop reads CASSQGTGGQPQHF. DNA for the CDR3: TGTGCCAGCAGCCAAGGTACAGGGGGTCAGCCCCAGCATTTT.

This clonotype was observed a handful of times. Here the CDR3 DNA reads TGTGCCAGCAGTTCTAGGGGATATTATGGCTACACCTTC. Protein product: CASSSRGYYGYTF. The genes are TRBV27 and TRBJ1-2; a weak D match, TRBD1 (5 bases). Per the germline V gene, CDR1 is MNHEY and CDR2 is SMNVEV (reference sequence). The CDR3 runs 13 residues. V was pared by 4 bases and J by 5 bases, with 11 bases between.

The chain is built from TRBV5-5 and TRBJ2-5; D call uncertain. The germline V gene has CDR1 SGHKS and CDR2 YYEKEE (reference sequence). CDR3 length equals 14 residues. Trimming removed 0 bases from V and 5 bases from J, with 11 bases in between. The DNA of the CDR3 is TGTGCCAGCAGCTTGGGACAACTCTCGGAGACCCAGTACTTC. It specifies CASSLGQLSETQYF.

This clonotype has more than one count but fewer than ten. The chain combines TRBV7-6 with TRBJ2-7, with no clear D. The V gene lost 4 bases and the J gene lost 5 bases, with 9 bases spanning the gap. The CDR3 runs to 12 residues. Germline CDR1 SGHVS, CDR2 FNYEAQ. The CDR3 region is CASSSWEDEQYF. The CDR3 DNA follows: TGTGCCAGCAGCTCCTGGGAAGACGAGCAGTACTTC.

This clonotype has only a few counts. The chain couples TRBV18 to TRBJ1-5; D unresolved. Deletions cut 6 bases from V and 2 bases from J, with 14 bases between. Germline V gene data show CDR1 as KGHSH and CDR2 as LQKENI. The CDR3 runs 15 residues. The CDR3 region is CASSQGPAGNQPQHF. CDR3 coding DNA: TGTGCCAGCTCCCAAGGACCGGCCGGCAATCAGCCCCAGCATTTT.

This clonotype was observed at least ten times. This chain uses TRBV5-5 with TRBJ2-5; TRBD1 matches at 9 bases. J gave up 4 bases and V 0 bases, and 13 bases lay outside the gene matches. Germline values: CDR1 SGHKS, CDR2 YYEKEE (reference sequence). CDR3 length equals 18 residues. In DNA, the CDR3 is TGTGCCAGCAGCTTGGCCTTTGGGACAGGGACCCAAGGAGAGACCCAGTACTTC. It yields the protein CASSLAFGTGTQGETQYF. The full variable domain, rest sourced from reference TRBV5-5 and TRBJ2-5, is DAGVTQSPTHLIKTRGQQVTLRCSPISGHKSVSWYQQVLGQGPQFIFQYYEKEERGRGNFPDRFSARQFPNYSSELNVNALLLGDSALYLCASSLAFGTGTQGETQYFGPGTRLLVL.

On this clonotype itself: One junction end does not reproduce the germline sequence, and a read error may be involved. The chain uses TRBV7-7 and TRBJ2-6; TRBD1 matches 11 bases. Germline assignment: CDR1 SSHAT and CDR2 FNYEAQ (reference sequence). The CDR3 is 20 residues long. In DNA form, the CDR3 reads TGTGCTAGCAGCTCGTTACCAGGACAGGGGGCTGGCTCTGGGGCCAACGTCCTGACTTTC. This sequence encodes CASSSLPGQGAGSGANVLTF. Together with reference TRBV7-7 and TRBJ2-6, the CDR3 gives the full variable domain: GAGVSQSPRYKVTKRGQDVTLRCDPISSHATLYWYQQALGQGPEFLTYFNYEAQPDKSGLPSDRFSAERPEGSISTLTIQRTEQRDSAMYRCASSSLPGQGAGSGANVLTFGAGSRLTVL.

The rearrangement links TRBV20-1 to TRBJ1-6, with D possibly TRBD1 on 5 matching bases. V dropped 6 bases and J dropped 5 bases, with 26 bases sitting between them. Germline V gene data show CDR1 as DFQATT and CDR2 as SNEGSKA (reference sequence). This CDR3 has 18 residues. CDR3 region: CSARRGVPQGFNNSPLHF. The DNA for the CDR3 is TGCAGTGCAAGGAGAGGGGTCCCGCAGGGTTTTAATAATTCACCCCTCCACTTT.

The V and J genes are TRBV29-1 and TRBJ2-2; D not certain. The germline V and J ends were trimmed by 4 bases and 2 bases, with 8 bases remaining between them. The germline V gene has CDR1 SQVTM and CDR2 ANQGSEA. This CDR3 has 13 residues. The CDR3 DNA sequence: TGCAGCGTTGGAGCATCAAACACCGGGGAGCTGTTTTTT. Translation gives CSVGASNTGELFF.

This clonotype was observed many times. V is TRBV5-1 and J is TRBJ2-3, with a tentative D call TRBD2 (6 bases). Germline CDR1 SGHRS, CDR2 YFSETQ. The CDR3 consists of 16 residues. V shed 4 bases and J shed 1 base, with 16 bases lying between them. The CDR3 coding sequence is TGCGCCAGCAGCCCTAGGCCAGGAGGGGGCACAGATACGCAGTATTTT. This codes for CASSPRPGGGTDTQYF.

The table lists this clonotype with many counts. This chain connects TRBV30 to TRBJ1-1; TRBD1 matches at 7 bases. Germline CDR1 reads GTSNPN; CDR2 reads SVGIG (reference sequence). The CDR3 is made up of 16 amino acids. With 0 bases clipped from V and 1 base from J, the junction kept 8 bases outside the gene matches. CDR3 protein: CAWSVLLAGGNTEAFF. The CDR3 nucleotides read TGTGCCTGGAGTGTACTCTTGGCAGGGGGGAACACTGAAGCTTTCTTT.

This clonotype was observed many times. The V and J genes are TRBV12-3 or TRBV12-4 and TRBJ1-1; a weak D match, TRBD1 (5 bases). The CDR3 extends over 13 amino acids. Trimming left V 8 bases short and J 5 bases short, with 15 bases between. CDR3 sequence reads: CASRGAGSTEAFF. For the CDR3, the DNA is TGTGCCAGCCGCGGGGCAGGGAGTACTGAAGCTTTCTTT.

This chain links TRBV6-6 with TRBJ1-3; D might be TRBD1 (5 bases). Germline-derived CDR1 and CDR2 are MNHNY and SVGAGI (reference sequence). V dropped 0 bases and J dropped 8 bases, with 11 bases sitting between them. The CDR3 contains 14 residues. In DNA, the CDR3 is TGTGCCAGCAGTTACTCGAGCGGGGCACACACCATATATTTT. It yields the protein CASSYSSGAHTIYF.

This clonotype has at least ten counts. The V call is TRBV5-1, the J call TRBJ1-3; the match to TRBD1 covers 7 bases. This CDR3 contains 14 residues. The junction had 5 bases not matched to a gene; V was cut back by 4 bases and J by 4 bases. Germline loops: CDR1 SGHRS, CDR2 YFSETQ. The CDR3 spells CASSPGQPGNTIYF. In DNA form, the CDR3 reads TGCGCCAGCAGCCCGGGACAGCCCGGAAACACCATATATTTT.

This clonotype occurred many times. The chain uses TRBV6-5 and TRBJ1-2; TRBD1 aligns across 10 bases. Trimming removed 2 bases from V and 3 bases from J; junction bases left unmatched: 12. The germline V gene encodes CDR1 MNHEY and CDR2 SVGAGI. This CDR3 is built from 18 residues. As DNA, the CDR3 is TGTGCCAGCAGTTACCCCCGGGACAGGGGAGGGGAATACTATGGCTACACCTTC. This codes for CASSYPRDRGGEYYGYTF.

The sample holds a few counts of this clonotype. The chain recombines TRBV5-6 with TRBJ2-1; no definite D call. V was shortened by 0 bases and J by 0 bases, with 10 bases between the two germline ends. CDR1 and CDR2 (germline): SGHDT, YYEEEE. The CDR3 contains 16 residues. CDR3 sequence: CASSLVSGRSYNEQFF. CDR3 in DNA: TGTGCCAGCAGCTTGGTGTCAGGCCGCTCCTACAATGAGCAGTTCTTC.

The J gene is TRBJ1-2, the V gene TRBV29-1, with D unresolved. V was shortened by 4 bases and J by 3 bases, with 12 bases between the two germline ends. The CDR3 runs 13 residues. Germline CDR1 is SQVTM and CDR2 is ANQGSEA. The CDR3 here is CSVGTRNHYGYTF. The CDR3 DNA is TGCAGCGTTGGAACCAGGAACCACTATGGCTACACCTTC.

This clonotype was recorded a few times. The CDR3 reads CASSLGDSSNQPQHF. Written as DNA, the CDR3 is TGCGCCAGCAGCTTGGGGGACAGTAGCAATCAGCCCCAGCATTTT. The chain uses TRBV5-1 and TRBJ1-5; 7 bases match TRBD1. V was clipped by 0 bases and J by 0 bases; unmatched bases: 0. This CDR3 contains 15 residues. Germline assignment: CDR1 SGHRS and CDR2 YFSETQ. The full variable domain, in which reference TRBV5-1 and TRBJ1-5 provide the parts outside the CDR3, is KAGVTQTPRYLIKTRGQQVTLSCSPISGHRSVSWYQQTPGQGLQFLFEYFSETQRNKGNFPGRFSGRQFSNSRSEMNVSTLELGDSALYLCASSLGDSSNQPQHFGDGTRLSIL.

The V and J genes are TRBV11-2 and TRBJ1-5; 8 nucleotides agree with TRBD1. The CDR3 runs 15 residues. Germline assignment: CDR1 SGHAT and CDR2 FQNNGV. Unmatched junction bases numbered 4, after V lost 5 bases and J lost 1 base. Written as DNA, the CDR3 is TGTGCCAGCAGCGCGACAGGGGAGAGCAATCAGCCCCAGCATTTT. Encoded protein: CASSATGESNQPQHF.

This clonotype was recorded many times. The rearrangement joins TRBV5-6 to TRBJ2-6; D perhaps matches TRBD1 (6 bases). Trimming took 3 bases from V and 2 from J, leaving 15 bases between them. Germline CDR1 SGHDT, CDR2 YYEEEE. The CDR3 is 17 amino acids. CDR3: CASSSLGGTPGANVLTF. The CDR3 bases are TGTGCCAGCAGCTCCTTAGGGGGAACCCCTGGGGCCAACGTCCTGACTTTC.

This clonotype has more than one count but fewer than ten. This sequence joins TRBV19 and TRBJ1-5; unclear D gene. Per germline, CDR1 LNHDA and CDR2 SQIVND (reference sequence). V lost 7 bases and J lost 1, with 14 bases in between. The CDR3 extends over 15 amino acids. CDR3 coding DNA: TGTGCCAGTACTCGGTTGTCAGCCAGCAATCAGCCCCAGCATTTT. This sequence encodes CASTRLSASNQPQHF.

This clonotype has a count of ten or more. The V call is TRBV20-1, the J call TRBJ1-2; D gene unclear. V lost 0 bases and J 3 bases, leaving 5 bases between the germline ends. The germline V gene has CDR1 DFQATT and CDR2 SNEGSKA (reference sequence). The CDR3 is 12 amino acids. CDR3 sequence reads: CSARDQDYGYTF. Here the CDR3 DNA reads TGCAGTGCTAGAGATCAAGACTATGGCTACACCTTC.

This clonotype was counted only a few times. In nucleotides, the CDR3 is TGTGCCAGCAGCAACCCCAGGGGTCCCCCTTCGTGGGGGGAGCTGTTTTTT. Translation gives CASSNPRGPPSWGELFF. This chain joins TRBV6-6 and TRBJ2-2; TRBD1 is a possible D gene (6 bases). Trimming removed 6 bases at V and 8 bases at J, with 25 bases between. This CDR3 has 17 residues. From germline, CDR1 is MNHNY and CDR2 SVGAGI (reference sequence).

The chain carries TRBV29-1 and TRBJ2-1; D gene unclear. V was pared by 4 bases and J by 4 bases, with 14 bases between. This CDR3 spans 14 amino acids. The germline CDR1 and CDR2 sequences are SQVTM and ANQGSEA. CDR3 residues: CSVVATEEYNEQFF. Written as DNA, the CDR3 is TGCAGCGTTGTGGCCACGGAAGAGTACAATGAGCAGTTCTTC.

This clonotype was recorded a few times. CDR3 DNA sequence: TGTGCCAGCAGTGTCCTGGGGGGTCGAGATACGCAGTATTTT. It translates to CASSVLGGRDTQYF. V gene TRBV6-2 or TRBV6-3 combines with J gene TRBJ2-3, with D perhaps TRBD2 (6 bases). The CDR3 loop spans 14 amino acids. The V end was cut by 5 bases, the J end by 5 bases, with 14 bases between. The V gene's germline CDR1 is MNHEY and CDR2 SVGEGT.

This clonotype has ten or more counts. V is TRBV7-9 and J is TRBJ2-7; D is unclear. This CDR3 region has 13 residues. V shed 4 bases and J shed 7 bases, with 14 bases lying between them. The germline gives CDR1 SEHNR, CDR2 FQNEAQ (reference sequence). Here the CDR3 DNA reads TGTGCCAGCAGCTCCCGGACCGCGAGGGAGCAGTACTTC. As protein: CASSSRTAREQYF.

This clonotype has only a few counts. This rearrangement joins TRBV7-9 to TRBJ1-1; D uncertain. The V and J ends lost 4 bases and 3 bases respectively, with 15 bases between them. Germline CDR1 reads SEHNR; CDR2 reads FQNEAQ (reference sequence). The CDR3 extends over 15 amino acids. CDR3 amino acids: CASSSPSGAHTEAFF. Here the CDR3 DNA reads TGTGCCAGCAGCTCCCCCTCGGGCGCGCACACTGAAGCTTTCTTT.